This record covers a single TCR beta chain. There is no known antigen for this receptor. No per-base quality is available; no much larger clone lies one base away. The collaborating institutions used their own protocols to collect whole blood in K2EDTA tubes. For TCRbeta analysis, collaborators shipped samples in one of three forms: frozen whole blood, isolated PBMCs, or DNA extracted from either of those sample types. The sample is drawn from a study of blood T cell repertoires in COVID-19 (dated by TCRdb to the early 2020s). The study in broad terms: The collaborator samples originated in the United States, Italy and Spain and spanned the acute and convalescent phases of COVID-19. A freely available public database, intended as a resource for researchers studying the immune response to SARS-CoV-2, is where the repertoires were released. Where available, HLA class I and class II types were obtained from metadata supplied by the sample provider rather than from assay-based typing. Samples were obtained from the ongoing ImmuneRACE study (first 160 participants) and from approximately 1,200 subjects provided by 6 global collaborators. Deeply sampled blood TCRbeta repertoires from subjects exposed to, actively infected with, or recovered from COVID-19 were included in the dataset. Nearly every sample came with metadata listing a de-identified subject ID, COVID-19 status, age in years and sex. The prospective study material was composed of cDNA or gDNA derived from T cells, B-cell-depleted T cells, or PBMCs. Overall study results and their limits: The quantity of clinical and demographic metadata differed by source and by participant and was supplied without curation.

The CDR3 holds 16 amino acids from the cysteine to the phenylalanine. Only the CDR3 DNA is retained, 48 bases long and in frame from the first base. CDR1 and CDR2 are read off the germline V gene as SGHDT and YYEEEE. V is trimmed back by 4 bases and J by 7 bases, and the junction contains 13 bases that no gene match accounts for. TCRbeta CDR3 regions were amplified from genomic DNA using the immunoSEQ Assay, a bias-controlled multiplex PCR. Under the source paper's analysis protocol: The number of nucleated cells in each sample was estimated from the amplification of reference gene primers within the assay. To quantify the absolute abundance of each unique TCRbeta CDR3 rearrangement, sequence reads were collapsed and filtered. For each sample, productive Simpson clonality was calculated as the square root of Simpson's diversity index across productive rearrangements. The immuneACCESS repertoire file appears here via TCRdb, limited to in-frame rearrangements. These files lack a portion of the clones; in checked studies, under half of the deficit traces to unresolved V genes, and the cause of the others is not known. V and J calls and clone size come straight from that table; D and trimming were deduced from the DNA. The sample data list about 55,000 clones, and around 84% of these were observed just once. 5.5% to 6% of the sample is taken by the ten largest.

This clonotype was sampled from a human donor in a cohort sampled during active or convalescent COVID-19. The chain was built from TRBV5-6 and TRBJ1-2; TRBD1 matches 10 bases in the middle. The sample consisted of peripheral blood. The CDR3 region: CASSTDRGRAIRGYTF. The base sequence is TGTGCCAGCAGCACCGACAGGGGGCGGGCGATTCGTGGCTACACCTTC. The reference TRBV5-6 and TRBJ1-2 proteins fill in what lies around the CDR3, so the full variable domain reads DAGVTQSPTHLIKTRGQQVTLRCSPKSGHDTVSWYQQALGQGPQFIFQYYEEEERQRGNFPDRFSGHQFPNYSSELNVNALLLGDSALYLCASSTDRGRAIRGYTFGSGTRLTVV.